One and the same sample provided the 6 T cell receptor beta chains below, sequenced in a study of blood T cell repertoires in COVID-19. Generated by immunoSEQ multiplex PCR, the TCRdb table keeps only in-frame clones and is missing some. The sample records some 200,000 clones, approximately 87% being singletons. Sequencing was carried out using peripheral blood. Receptors originate from a woman between 45 and 65 years old with acute or convalescent COVID-19.

The J gene is TRBJ2-4, the V gene TRBV9, with TRBD2 as a possible D gene (6 bases). Germline assignment: CDR1 SGDLS and CDR2 YYNGEE. Between the trimmed V and J ends, which lost 2 bases and 2 bases, there was a span of 11 bases. This CDR3 spans 15 amino acids. The CDR3 sequence: CASSVGGLPKNIQYF. The CDR3 DNA follows: TGTGCCAGCAGCGTCGGAGGGTTGCCCAAAAACATTCAGTACTTC. Complete variable domain (other parts from reference TRBV9 and TRBJ2-4): DSGVTQTPKHLITATGQRVTLRCSPRSGDLSVYWYQQSLDQGLQFLIQYYNGEERAKGNILERFSAQQFPDLHSELNLSSLELGDSALYFCASSVGGLPKNIQYFGAGTRLSVL.

The V gene is TRBV19, the J gene TRBJ1-1; no definite D call. There are 13 residues in the CDR3. Germline-derived CDR1 and CDR2 are LNHDA and SQIVND (reference sequence). The V gene lost 0 bases and the J gene lost 11 bases, with 13 bases spanning the gap. CDR3: CASSIEEGSSAFF. The CDR3, as DNA: TGTGCCAGTAGTATAGAGGAGGGCTCGAGCGCTTTCTTT.

The CDR3 reads CASSVMASLRGSDEQFF. The CDR3 nucleotides read TGTGCCAGCAGCGTTATGGCTAGTCTTCGGGGATCCGATGAGCAGTTCTTC. The rearrangement uses TRBV9 and TRBJ2-1; maybe TRBD2 (5 bases). Germline CDR1 reads SGDLS; CDR2 reads YYNGEE. The ends were cut back, 2 bases at V and 8 bases at J, with 23 bases in the middle. The CDR3 is 17 amino acids.

This chain links TRBV7-9 with TRBJ1-4, with 8 nucleotides matching TRBD1. With V trimmed by 5 bases and J by 5 bases, 7 bases remained unmatched. The germline V gene encodes CDR1 SEHNR and CDR2 FQNEAQ (reference sequence). The CDR3 covers 15 residues. The CDR3 here is CASSHSDRGNEKLFF. The CDR3 DNA reads TGTGCCAGCAGCCATTCTGACAGGGGAAATGAAAAACTGTTTTTT.

This clone has a handful of counts. The V call is TRBV23-1, the J call TRBJ2-1; TRBD1 might be the D (6 bases). TRBV23-1 is an ORF, and what it does is uncertain. The CDR3 spans 17 residues. Trimming cost V 0 bases and J 1 base, with 13 bases left between them. CDR3 protein: CASSQSGAVLSYNEQFF. CDR3 DNA: TGCGCCAGCAGTCAATCGGGGGCAGTTCTGTCCTACAATGAGCAGTTCTTC.

This clone was observed at least ten times. V is TRBV6-5 and J is TRBJ2-2; 7 bases align to TRBD1. Per the germline V gene, CDR1 is MNHEY and CDR2 is SVGAGI. The CDR3 is 14 residues long. J lost 4 bases, V lost 11 bases, and 10 bases had no gene match. For the CDR3, the DNA is TGTGCCGCAATGGGACAGTACGGCACCGGGGAGCTGTTTTTT. It encodes CAAMGQYGTGELFF.